These T cell receptor beta chains were read from a single sample in a study of response to subunit inactivated influenza vaccine. From the RT-PCR reads, TCRdb called clonotypes with MiXCR, one entry per CDR3 protein. The data contain under 750,000 distinct CDR3 sequences, approximately 10% of them seen just once; the ten biggest clones take up approximately 10%. The material was PBMCs from blood, obtained on the day of vaccination. The receptor source for this set is a middle-aged man who received an inactivated influenza vaccine. CDR3s include the opening cysteine and the closing phenylalanine or tryptophan. The D gene is left open where the match is weak. Size tells how often a clone was seen (once, few, many) or the class of an expanded clone, and some rows leave it out.

>many|TRBJ2-5|TRBD2|TRBV10-3|13
CAIQSGAQETQYF
TGTGCCATCCAGAGCGGGGCCCAAGAGACCCAGTACTTC
>.|TRBJ2-1|TRBD1|TRBV5-1|17
CASSETGTGGAYNEQFF
TGCGCCAGCAGCGAGACCGGGACAGGGGGCGCCTACAATGAGCAGTTCTTC
>many|TRBJ2-7|.|TRBV4-3|13
CASSQVQGYEQYF
TGCGCCAGCAGCCAAGTTCAAGGATACGAGCAGTACTTC
>few|TRBJ1-3|TRBD1|TRBV28|15
CASLGDRASGNTIYF
TGTGCCAGTTTGGGGGACAGGGCCTCCGGAAACACCATATATTTT
>.|TRBJ2-7|TRBD1|TRBV29-1|14
CSAARTGNSYEQYF
TGCAGCGCCGCACGGACAGGAAACTCCTACGAGCAGTACTTC
>few|TRBJ2-5|.|TRBV18|13
CASSPQVEETQYF
TGTGCCAGCTCACCTCAGGTGGAAGAGACCCAGTACTTC
>many|TRBJ2-2|.|TRBV5-6|16
CASSLTRQISTGELFF
TGTGCCAGCAGCCTTACGCGACAGATTAGCACCGGGGAGCTGTTTTTT
>many|TRBJ1-1|.|TRBV4-3|15
CASSQETRRNTEAFF
TGCGCCAGCAGCCAAGAGACCCGGAGGAACACTGAAGCTTTCTTT
>many|TRBJ1-3|.|TRBV7-9|15
CASSPPLRSGNTIYF
TGTGCCAGCAGCCCCCCGTTGAGGTCGGGAAACACCATATATTTT
>.|TRBJ2-7|.|TRBV7-9|12
CASSLIVGEQYF
TGTGCCAGCAGCTTAATAGTGGGCGAGCAGTACTTC
>.|TRBJ2-3|TRBD2|TRBV9|16
CASSVGDSGMADTQYF
TGTGCCAGCAGCGTAGGGGATAGCGGGATGGCAGATACGCAGTATTTT
>few|TRBJ1-1|.|TRBV5-1|14
CASSLGSANTEAFF
TGCGCCAGCAGCTTGGGGTCTGCGAACACTGAAGCTTTCTTT
>few|TRBJ2-5|TRBD1|TRBV6-2/TRBV6-3|16
CASSYPGQVPLETQYF
TGTGCCAGCAGTTACCCCGGACAGGTTCCCTTAGAGACCCAGTACTTC
>.|TRBJ2-3|.|TRBV5-1|14
CASSLFSPTDTQYF
TGCGCCAGCAGCTTATTCAGCCCCACAGATACGCAGTATTTT
>many|TRBJ2-7|TRBD2|TRBV7-2|14
CASSPVGGSYEQYF
TGTGCCAGCAGCCCCGTGGGGGGGTCCTACGAGCAGTACTTC
>many|TRBJ2-1|.|TRBV5-1|15
CASSLGQGSFNEQFF
TGCGCCAGCAGCTTGGGCCAGGGGTCATTCAATGAGCAGTTCTTC
>few|TRBJ2-3|TRBD2|TRBV11-2|17
CASSLVALAGGGGTQYF
TGTGCCAGCAGCTTAGTAGCTCTAGCGGGGGGAGGGGGTACGCAGTATTTT
>.|TRBJ2-7|.|TRBV7-2|12
CASSAPSPEQYF
TGTGCCAGCAGCGCCCCGAGTCCCGAGCAGTACTTC
>.|TRBJ1-5|.|TRBV20-1|14
CSARGPQPDQPQHF
TGCAGTGCTAGGGGCCCTCAACCCGATCAGCCCCAGCATTTT
>many|TRBJ2-1|TRBD2|TRBV27|18
CASSTGLAGVSSYNEQFF
TGTGCCAGCAGTACGGGACTAGCGGGAGTTAGCTCCTACAATGAGCAGTTCTTC
>many|TRBJ1-1|TRBD1|TRBV5-1|14
CASSIRQGNTEAFF
TGCGCCAGCAGCATACGACAGGGGAACACTGAAGCTTTCTTT
>few|TRBJ1-5|.|TRBV5-5|15
CASSLNPWGNQPQHF
TGTGCCAGCAGCTTAAATCCATGGGGCAATCAGCCCCAGCATTTT
>many|TRBJ2-2|.|TRBV4-3|17
CASSRLADRGYTGELFF
TGCGCCAGCAGCCGACTAGCGGACAGGGGGTATACCGGGGAGCTGTTTTTT
>.|TRBJ2-1|TRBD2|TRBV6-1|14
CASTQAGGNNEQFF
TGTGCCAGCACCCAAGCGGGAGGCAACAATGAGCAGTTCTTC
>.|TRBJ2-5|TRBD2|TRBV29-1|15
CSVQAGSGGLETQYF
TGCAGCGTTCAGGCTGGTAGCGGGGGGTTGGAGACCCAGTACTTC
>.|TRBJ1-6|.|TRBV3-1|14
CASSQDLGDSPLHF
TGTGCCAGCAGCCAAGACCTCGGGGATTCACCCCTCCACTTT
>.|TRBJ2-4|.|TRBV20-1|14
CSARGALAKNIQYF
TGCAGTGCTAGAGGAGCCCTAGCCAAAAACATTCAGTACTTC
>.|TRBJ2-3|.|TRBV9|16
CASSYPGTLSTDTQYF
TGTGCCAGCAGCTATCCTGGGACCCTTAGCACAGATACGCAGTATTTT
>.|TRBJ2-1|.|TRBV7-6|17
CASSLWGREAAYNEQFF
TGTGCCAGCAGCTTATGGGGCCGAGAGGCAGCTTACAATGAGCAGTTCTTC
>few|TRBJ2-7|TRBD2|TRBV11-2|18
CASSLGTAGTSGSNEQYF
TGTGCCAGCAGCTTAGGCACCGCGGGGACTAGCGGGAGCAACGAGCAGTACTTC
>many|TRBJ2-1|TRBD2|TRBV20-1|14
CSASGTSGYNEQFF
TGCAGTGCCTCCGGGACTAGCGGTTACAATGAGCAGTTCTTC
>.|TRBJ2-3|TRBD2|TRBV5-1|14
CASCPTGTSGIQYF
TGCGCCAGCTGCCCAACCGGGACTAGCGGAATACAGTATTTT
>.|TRBJ2-2|TRBD1|TRBV6-5|16
CASMYYGQGNTGELFF
TGTGCCAGCATGTACTACGGACAGGGGAACACCGGGGAGCTGTTTTTT